The present entry profiles one T cell receptor beta chain with its context. Its target is unknown. This may stem from a read error, because a much larger clone lies one nucleotide away. The sample originates from a study of T cells in Graves' hyperthyroidism and ophthalmopathy. Study in general: Sampling of peripheral blood happened at initial diagnosis, prior to any treatment. Study conclusions and caveats: Most thyroid-expanded clonotypes above 0.001 were also found in blood.

Graves' hyperthyroidism is called stable when ophthalmopathy does not progress within 18 months. Exclusion criteria comprised uncontrolled infection, other autoimmune disease, pregnancy or lactation. Authors of the study amplified TCR beta CDR3 regions from RNA transcripts. A set of HTBI primers served as the primers for a first-round RT-PCR of the TCR CDR3. TCRdb fed the multiplex PCR reads into MiXCR, producing one record per CDR3 protein. Of approximately 330,000 distinct CDR3 sequences in the sample, about 21% were seen once. CDR3 length: 13 residues. Germline CDR1 and CDR2: SEHNR and FQNEAQ (reference sequence).

The chain links TRBV7-9 to TRBJ1-2, with D possibly TRBD1 on 6 matching bases. The source is a woman aged 45-59 years with Graves' hyperthyroidism. The sequenced sample consisted of blood. CDR3 residues: CASSSDSRYGYIF. In nucleotides, the CDR3 is TGTGCCAGCAGTTCGGACAGCCGATATGGCTACATCTTC.